A selection of T cell receptor beta chains follows, all from one sample in a study of CD8+ T cells in alopecia areata. Sequenced by immunoSEQ multiplex PCR; TCRdb stores in-frame clones only, minus some. The sample records some 150,000 clones, about 56% being singletons. This specimen was CD8+ T cells sorted from blood, taken at week 4, from a patient treated with tofacitinib. The receptors shown here come from a human donor with alopecia areata. The CDR3 runs from the conserved cysteine through the conserved F or W. The D gene is left open where the match is weak. Size is stated for part of the rows, as once, few or many counts, or as a class when the clone is expanded.

>few|TRBV6-4|TRBJ2-3|TRBD2
CASSDSKRGPDTQYF
TGTGCCAGCAGTGACTCGAAGCGGGGGCCAGATACGCAGTATTTT
>few|TRBV29-1|TRBJ1-1|.
CSVADPEAFF
TGCAGCGTTGCGGATCCTGAAGCTTTCTTT
>.|TRBV30|TRBJ2-3|.
CAWEEGWTDTQYF
TGTGCCTGGGAGGAGGGGTGGACAGATACGCAGTATTTT
>.|TRBV5-6|TRBJ1-2|.
CASSSPGHNYGYTF
TGTGCCAGCAGTAGTCCGGGGCATAACTATGGCTACACCTTC
>.|TRBV7-3|TRBJ2-7|.
CASSPDTGYYEQYF
TGTGCCAGCAGCCCCGATACAGGGTACTACGAGCAGTACTTC
>.|TRBV11-2|TRBJ2-3|.
CASSLAGPLTDTQYF
TGTGCCAGCAGCTTGGCGGGGCCACTCACAGATACGCAGTATTTT
>few|TRBV7-9|TRBJ2-1|.
CASSYRALQEFF
TGTGCCAGCAGCTATCGGGCCCTCCAGGAGTTCTTC
>few|TRBV7-9|TRBJ2-1|.
CACTWLGTYNEQFF
TGTGCCTGCACATGGCTGGGGACCTACAATGAGCAGTTCTTC
>.|TRBV30|TRBJ1-5|.
CAWSDSSSNQPQHF
TGTGCCTGGAGTGACAGCTCGAGCAATCAGCCCCAGCATTTT
>.|TRBV13|TRBJ2-7|.
CASVEEGGRKYEQYF
TGTGCCAGCGTCGAGGAGGGGGGTCGAAAATACGAGCAGTACTTC
>few|TRBV29-1|TRBJ2-1|.
CSVAEGATNNEQFF
TGCAGCGTTGCGGAGGGGGCGACGAACAATGAGCAGTTCTTC
>few|TRBV11-2|TRBJ2-1|.
CASSLESEIWGEQFF
TGTGCCAGCAGCTTAGAGTCCGAGATCTGGGGTGAGCAGTTCTTC
>.|TRBV13|TRBJ1-2|TRBD1
CASSTGDRVYGYTF
TGTGCCAGCAGCACGGGGGACAGAGTCTATGGCTACACCTTC
>.|TRBV27|TRBJ2-7|TRBD1
CASSFQGASYEQYF
TGTGCCAGCAGTTTTCAGGGGGCATCCTACGAGCAGTACTTC
>.|TRBV13|TRBJ1-2|TRBD1
CASSLGGDGYTF
TGTGCCAGCAGCCTAGGGGGCGATGGCTACACCTTC
>.|TRBV29-1|TRBJ1-2|.
CSVRGNYGYTF
TGCAGCGTCAGGGGCAACTATGGCTACACCTTC
>.|TRBV6-1|TRBJ2-1|TRBD2
CASSEGSGGALNEQFF
TGTGCCAGCAGTGAAGGTAGCGGGGGGGCCCTCAATGAGCAGTTCTTC
>.|TRBV9|TRBJ2-2|.
CASSVVSGFTGELFF
TGTGCCAGCAGCGTAGTCTCTGGGTTCACCGGGGAGCTGTTTTTT
>few|TRBV7-9|TRBJ2-5|TRBD1
CASSDDGTGVETQYF
TGTGCCAGCAGCGACGACGGGACAGGGGTGGAGACCCAGTACTTC
>.|TRBV29-1|TRBJ2-7|.
CSVAGTSVYEQYF
TGCAGCGTCGCCGGGACCAGTGTTTACGAGCAGTACTTC
>.|TRBV19|TRBJ2-7|.
CASGEGYEQYF
TGTGCCAGCGGCGAAGGATACGAGCAGTACTTC
>few|TRBV6-6|TRBJ1-6|TRBD1
CASSARTGDNSPLHF
TGTGCCAGCAGTGCAAGGACAGGGGATAATTCACCCCTCCACTTT
>few|TRBV10-3|TRBJ2-5|.
CAISENLAETQYF
TGTGCCATCAGTGAGAACTTGGCGGAGACCCAGTACTTC
>.|TRBV27|TRBJ2-7|.
CASSRDTIYEQYF
TGTGCCAGCAGTCGGGACACCATCTACGAGCAGTACTTC
>.|TRBV4-1|TRBJ1-2|.
CASSQGQGGNYGYTF
TGCGCCAGCAGCCAAGGTCAGGGAGGGAACTATGGCTACACCTTC
>.|TRBV6-5|TRBJ2-7|.
CASSGLGSSYEQYF
TGTGCCAGCAGTGGTCTGGGCAGCTCCTACGAGCAGTACTTC
>few|TRBV27|TRBJ2-7|TRBD1
CASSLTGTGDEQYF
TGTGCCAGCAGTTTAACCGGGACAGGGGACGAGCAGTACTTC
>few|TRBV29-1|TRBJ1-1|.
CSVEAENTEAFF
TGCAGCGTTGAGGCAGAGAACACTGAAGCTTTCTTT
>.|TRBV4-1|TRBJ1-6|.
CASSPRPSPEGNSPLHF
TGCGCCAGCAGCCCCCGACCCAGCCCGGAGGGTAATTCACCCCTCCACTTT
>few|TRBV7-9|TRBJ1-5|.
CASSQEPGINQPQHF
TGTGCCAGCAGCCAAGAGCCAGGGATCAATCAGCCCCAGCATTTT
>few|TRBV5-1|TRBJ2-1|TRBD1
CASSFDRGRPNEQFF
TGCGCCAGCAGCTTCGACAGGGGGCGGCCCAATGAGCAGTTCTTC
>.|TRBV5-1|TRBJ2-1|.
CASSLAEGVYNEQFF
TGCGCCAGCAGCTTGGCCGAGGGAGTCTACAATGAGCAGTTCTTC
>few|TRBV4-3|TRBJ2-7|.
CASSPSRGSSYEQYF
TGCGCCAGCAGCCCCTCACGGGGTTCTTCCTACGAGCAGTACTTC
>.|TRBV4-3|TRBJ1-3|.
CASSQWGAGSGNTIYF
TGCGCCAGCAGCCAGTGGGGGGCCGGTTCTGGAAACACCATATATTTT
>.|TRBV6-5|TRBJ2-7|TRBD1
CASNPTGAEQYF
TGTGCCAGCAACCCGACAGGGGCTGAGCAGTACTTC
>.|TRBV11-3|TRBJ2-2|TRBD2
CASSLRGGPGELFF
TGTGCCAGCAGCTTACGGGGGGGCCCCGGGGAGCTGTTTTTT
>.|TRBV6-5|TRBJ2-1|.
CASSYDGDYNEQFF
TGTGCCAGCAGTTACGACGGGGACTACAATGAGCAGTTCTTC
>.|TRBV7-3|TRBJ2-7|.
CASSFGGGYEQYF
TGTGCCAGCAGCTTCGGGGGAGGCTACGAGCAGTACTTC
>.|TRBV30|TRBJ2-1|.
CAWSVLSNEQFF
TGTGCCTGGAGTGTATTGAGCAATGAGCAGTTCTTC
>few|TRBV7-9|TRBJ2-7|.
CASSSHSTYEQYF
TGTGCCAGCAGCTCCCACTCTACCTACGAGCAGTACTTC
>.|TRBV5-6|TRBJ2-1|.
CASSMGPINNEQFF
TGTGCCAGCAGCATGGGACCGATAAACAATGAGCAGTTCTTC
>.|TRBV4-3|TRBJ2-1|.
CASSQGASYNEQFF
TGCGCCAGCAGCCAAGGGGCCAGCTACAATGAGCAGTTCTTC
>.|TRBV7-2|TRBJ1-6|.
CASSQDVGMRASPLHF
TGTGCCAGCAGCCAGGATGTAGGGATGCGGGCTTCACCCCTCCACTTT
>.|TRBV29-1|TRBJ2-7|TRBD2
CSVDGGNGEQYF
TGCAGCGTTGACGGGGGGAACGGCGAGCAGTACTTC
>.|TRBV5-8|TRBJ1-4|TRBD1
CASSVLGQGMEAATNEKLFF
TGTGCCAGCAGCGTACTGGGACAGGGGATGGAGGCGGCAACTAATGAAAAACTGTTTTTT
>once|TRBV5-6|TRBJ2-7|.
CASSLATGPSYEQYF
TGTGCCAGCAGCTTGGCCACAGGGCCTTCCTACGAGCAGTACTTC
>once|TRBV30|TRBJ2-6|TRBD1
CAWGTGTGANVLTF
TGTGCCTGGGGGACAGGCACTGGGGCCAACGTCCTGACTTTC
>.|TRBV4-1|TRBJ1-2|.
CASSQDFPRRFYGYTF
TGCGCCAGCAGCCAAGATTTCCCTAGGCGGTTCTATGGCTACACCTTC
>.|TRBV10-3|TRBJ2-7|.
CAISEKTGPEQYF
TGTGCCATCAGTGAAAAGACAGGACCCGAGCAGTACTTC
>.|TRBV30|TRBJ1-1|.
CAWSPGGTEAFF
TGTGCCTGGAGCCCGGGTGGCACTGAAGCTTTCTTT